The 20 T cell receptor beta chains below were found in one sample sequenced in a study of blood T cell repertoires in COVID-19. TCRdb's table, derived via immunoSEQ multiplex PCR, lists solely in-frame clones and lacks some. The sample lists 650,000 to 800,000 clones; around 89% were seen once. The sample comprised peripheral blood. These receptors all come from a woman aged 18-29 years with acute or convalescent COVID-19.

In its sample, this clone was seen once. The chain carries TRBV12-3 or TRBV12-4 and TRBJ2-2; D is unclear. CDR3 length equals 11 residues. Between the trimmed V and J ends, which lost 7 bases and 6 bases, there was a span of 6 bases. DNA of the CDR3: TGTGCCAGCACCCTCTCCGGGGAGCTGTTTTTT. Residues: CASTLSGELFF.

The chain links TRBV5-1 to TRBJ1-2; 10 nucleotides agree with TRBD1. With V trimmed by 6 bases and J by 1 base, 6 bases remained unmatched. CDR3 length: 15 amino acids. Germline CDR1 is SGHRS and CDR2 is YFSETQ. The CDR3 DNA sequence: TGCGCCAGCACCTCTTGGGACAGGGGTAACTATGGCTACACCTTC. This encodes CASTSWDRGNYGYTF.

The rearrangement uses TRBV11-2 and TRBJ1-1; TRBD1 matches at 7 bases. Trimming cost V 6 bases and J 1 base; bases outside gene matches: 11. This CDR3 is built from 16 residues. In germline, CDR1 is SGHAT, CDR2 FQNNGV. The CDR3 loop is CASSSYKGTANTEAFF. CDR3 coding DNA: TGTGCCAGCAGTTCCTACAAAGGGACAGCGAACACTGAAGCTTTCTTT.

This chain uses TRBV9 with TRBJ1-2; D might be TRBD1 (5 bases). Germline V lookup: CDR1 SGDLS, CDR2 YYNGEE. The ends were cut back, 4 bases at V and 6 bases at J, with 16 bases in the middle. The CDR3 length is 14 residues. CDR3 coding DNA: TGTGCCAGCAGCTCTCGGACAACCGGGCATGGCTACACCTTC. Its protein is CASSSRTTGHGYTF. The whole variable domain, remainder taken from reference TRBV9 and TRBJ1-2, is DSGVTQTPKHLITATGQRVTLRCSPRSGDLSVYWYQQSLDQGLQFLIQYYNGEERAKGNILERFSAQQFPDLHSELNLSSLELGDSALYFCASSSRTTGHGYTFGSGTRLTVV.

The CDR3 nucleotides read TGTGCCAGCAGCTTTCGGACAGGGTGGGTTTCGGGCAATGAGCAGTTCTTC. This encodes CASSFRTGWVSGNEQFF. V gene TRBV5-6 combines with J gene TRBJ2-1; TRBD1 matches at 8 bases. Germline CDR1 SGHDT, CDR2 YYEEEE. V trimming: 2 bases; J trimming: 6 bases; junction bases outside the gene matches: 13. This CDR3 region has 17 residues.

This sequence joins TRBV21-1 and TRBJ1-4; the tabulated D call, TRBD1, remains unverified against the DNA. TRBV21-1 is given as a pseudogene. The CDR3 covers 13 residues. CDR3 sequence reads: CASRRQAAEKLFF. CDR3 DNA sequence: TGTGCCAGCAGGCGACAGGCGGCTGAAAAACTGTTTTTT.

This clone showed up just once. A junction end diverges from the germline sequence, so it may reflect a read error. J is TRBJ2-3 and V is TRBV6-1; D is possibly TRBD2 (5 bases). This CDR3 spans 15 amino acids. The V gene's germline CDR1 is MNHNS and CDR2 SASEGT. The DNA of the CDR3 is TGTGCCAGCAGAGAAGGGAGTCCACGCACAGATACGCAGTATTTT. This codes for CASREGSPRTDTQYF.

V usage is TRBV30 and J usage is TRBJ1-5; D call uncertain. The CDR3 is 11 residues long. Germline CDR1 is GTSNPN and CDR2 is SVGIG (reference sequence). V lost 0 bases and J lost 9, with 6 bases in between. For the CDR3, the DNA is TGTGCCTGGAGTGTACGAGGGCCCCAGCATTTT. Its translation: CAWSVRGPQHF.

This clone was picked up one time. The chain is built from TRBV25-1 and TRBJ1-6, with TRBD1 identical over 7 bases. The CDR3 runs 15 residues. V trimming: 1 base; J trimming: 8 bases; junction bases outside the gene matches: 5. Germline V gene lookup returns CDR1 MGHDK and CDR2 SYGVNS. CDR3 DNA sequence: TGTGCCAGCAGTGAATCGGCAGGGGGTTATTCACCCCTCCACTTT. This sequence encodes CASSESAGGYSPLHF.

This sequence joins TRBV30 and TRBJ2-1, with D maybe TRBD2 (5 bases). CDR1 and CDR2 from the germline V gene are GTSNPN and SVGIG (reference sequence). This CDR3 region has 14 residues. V was trimmed by 6 bases and J by 3 bases, leaving 15 bases between them. The CDR3 DNA reads as TGTGCCTGTGCGCGGGTGATAGACTACAATGAGCAGTTCTTC. This codes for CACARVIDYNEQFF.

DNA of the CDR3: TGTGCCTGGAACTGGGGAGCGGAAAAACTGTTTTTT. Translated, it gives CAWNWGAEKLFF. V usage is TRBV30 and J usage is TRBJ1-4, with unresolved D. CDR1 is GTSNPN, CDR2 SVGIG, per germline (reference sequence). V was clipped by 4 bases and J by 8 bases, with 11 bases between them. This CDR3 has 12 residues.

The genes are TRBV3-1 (or the pseudogene TRBV3-2) and TRBJ1-5, with TRBD1 identical over 9 bases. The CDR3 consists of 16 residues. Germline CDR1 LGHDT, CDR2 YNNKEL (reference sequence). Trimming cost V 0 bases and J 9 bases; bases outside gene matches: 9. CDR3 amino acids: CASSQDTGQGFGPQHF. In nucleotides, the CDR3 is TGTGCCAGCAGCCAAGATACGGGACAGGGTTTTGGGCCCCAGCATTTT.

The chain has TRBV5-8 and TRBJ1-2; 10 bases agree with TRBD1. Unmatched junction bases numbered 3, after V lost 3 bases and J lost 1 base. CDR3 size: 15 residues. Germline V lookup: CDR1 SGHTS, CDR2 YDEGEE. The CDR3 coding sequence is TGTGCCAGCAGCTACTGGACAGGGGGTAACTATGGCTACACCTTC. Translation gives CASSYWTGGNYGYTF.

The chain uses TRBV3-1 (or the pseudogene TRBV3-2) and TRBJ2-7; the D is unclear. The CDR3 contains 13 residues. With 3 bases removed from V and 2 bases from J, the gap between germline ends came to 8 bases. Per germline, CDR1 LGHDT and CDR2 YNNKEL (reference sequence). The CDR3 DNA reads as TGTGCCAGCAGCCATCCTTTTACCTACGAGCAGTACTTC. It yields the protein CASSHPFTYEQYF.

There are a few counts of this clone. The chain recombines TRBV6-2 or TRBV6-3 with TRBJ2-3; D not resolved. Germline lookup yields CDR1 MNHEY and CDR2 SVGEGT. Trimming pared 5 bases from V and 4 bases from J, leaving 13 bases between. The CDR3 extends over 14 amino acids. CDR3 amino acids: CASSSDSEADTQYF. The CDR3 nucleotides read TGTGCCAGCAGTAGTGATTCCGAGGCAGATACGCAGTATTTT.

The V gene is TRBV4-3, the J gene TRBJ2-7; 7 bases line up with TRBD1. The CDR3 contains 16 residues. Germline V lookup: CDR1 LGHNA, CDR2 YSLEER. Trimming took 0 bases from V and 5 from J; bases not matched to a gene: 10. The CDR3 sequence: CASSQDVGQARDEQYF. The CDR3 DNA is TGCGCCAGCAGCCAAGATGTCGGACAGGCCAGGGACGAGCAGTACTTC.

This clone showed up just once. The chain joins TRBV9 to TRBJ1-1; the D is unclear. This CDR3 contains 15 residues. CDR1 SGDLS and CDR2 YYNGEE come from the germline V gene. Between the trimmed V and J ends, which lost 1 base and 1 base, there was a span of 11 bases. The CDR3 spells CASSVYQTQNTEAFF. The DNA of the CDR3 is TGTGCCAGCAGCGTATATCAGACACAGAACACTGAAGCTTTCTTT.

The chain carries TRBV6-8 and TRBJ2-7; no reliable D call. Germline CDR1 and CDR2: MNHGY and SAAAGT. Trimming took 4 bases from V and 0 from J, leaving 7 bases between them. The CDR3 runs to 13 residues. The CDR3 DNA follows: TGTGCCAGCAGTTGGGCGATCTCCTACGAGCAGTACTTC. It is translated as CASSWAISYEQYF.

The gene calls are TRBV11-2 and TRBJ1-2; D remains unclear. This CDR3 region has 17 residues. The ends were cut back, 0 bases at V and 0 bases at J, with 14 bases in the middle. Germline assignment: CDR1 SGHAT and CDR2 FQNNGV. CDR3 loop: CASSLDGRTITNYGYTF. The CDR3 region has the DNA TGTGCCAGCAGCTTAGACGGACGGACTATTACTAACTATGGCTACACCTTC. The variable domain in full, with the rest retrieved from reference TRBV11-2 and TRBJ1-2, is EAGVAQSPRYKIIEKRQSVAFWCNPISGHATLYWYQQILGQGPKLLIQFQNNGVVDDSQLPKDRFSAERLKGVDSTLKIQPAKLEDSAVYLCASSLDGRTITNYGYTFGSGTRLTVV.

This clone was found once. V is TRBV14 and J is TRBJ1-6; D may be TRBD1 (5 bases). V was cut by 4 bases and J by 3 bases, with 16 bases left in between. The CDR3 extends over 17 amino acids. Germline CDR1 reads SGHDN; CDR2 reads FVKESK. The CDR3 nucleotides read TGTGCCAGCAGCCGTAACCCCCCGACAGACTATAATTCACCCCTCCACTTT. As protein: CASSRNPPTDYNSPLHF.